A single sample is the source of the 14 T cell receptor beta chains below, sequenced in a study of T cell responses to AZD1222 COVID-19 vaccine. TCRdb's copy holds only in-frame clones and misses some; the assay was immunoSEQ multiplex PCR. The sample lists more than 120,000 clones; around 90% were seen once. This specimen was peripheral blood, taken 28 days after the second dose of the MenACWY control vaccine. These receptors were obtained from an adult who received the MenACWY meningococcal vaccine as a control.

V usage is TRBV5-4 and J usage is TRBJ2-2; D not certain. V shed 0 bases and J shed 4 bases, with 10 bases lying between them. Germline lookup yields CDR1 SGHNT and CDR2 YYREEE (reference sequence). The CDR3 covers 15 residues. CDR3 in DNA: TGTGCCAGCAGCTTGGAACCAGGAAGCACCGGGGAGCTGTTTTTT. As protein: CASSLEPGSTGELFF.

In the case of this clone: The junction departs from germline at one end; a sequencing error may be responsible. The rearrangement uses TRBV6-2 or TRBV6-3 and TRBJ1-1; D may be TRBD1 (5 bases). The CDR3 spans 15 residues. Per the germline V gene, CDR1 is MNHEY and CDR2 is SVGEGT. The CDR3 loop reads CASSYSGRKNAEAFF. The CDR3 nucleotides are TGTGCCAGCAGTTACTCGGGACGAAAGAACGCTGAAGCTTTCTTT.

The CDR3 nucleotides are TGTGCCTGGAGTTTCGGGGGGGGGAAGCACTCAATGGCCAAAAACATTCAGTACTTC. This encodes CAWSFGGGKHSMAKNIQYF. The gene calls are TRBV30 and TRBJ2-4; 8 positions agree with TRBD2. V dropped 2 bases and J dropped 1; count of bases not matched to a gene: 16. Germline-derived CDR1 and CDR2 are GTSNPN and SVGIG (reference sequence). This CDR3 contains 19 residues. Full variable domain (outside the CDR3, taken from reference TRBV30 and TRBJ2-4): SQTIHQWPATLVQPVGSPLSLECTVEGTSNPNLYWYRQAAGRGLQLLFYSVGIGQISSEVPQNLSASRPQDRQFILSSKKLLLSDSGFYLCAWSFGGGKHSMAKNIQYFGAGTRLSVL.

The chain links TRBV25-1 to TRBJ1-2, with D unresolved. The V end was cut by 1 base, the J end by 8 bases, with 17 bases between. The CDR3 runs to 15 residues. Germline values: CDR1 MGHDK, CDR2 SYGVNS. The chain's CDR3 is CASSELDQKPAGYTF. The CDR3 DNA reads TGTGCCAGCAGTGAATTGGACCAAAAACCCGCCGGCTACACCTTC.

Only one count was recorded for this clone. This chain uses TRBV29-1 with TRBJ2-7, with 7 nucleotides matching TRBD2. The CDR3 contains 14 residues. Germline CDR1 and CDR2: SQVTM and ANQGSEA. V shed 6 bases, J shed 1 base, and the junction held 9 bases outside the gene matches. The CDR3 DNA follows: TGCAGCGTCGGCCCGGGACTAAGTTCCTACGAGCAGTACTTC. Translating gives CSVGPGLSSYEQYF.

The V gene is TRBV4-2, the J gene TRBJ1-2; D ambiguous. Trimming shortened V by 0 bases and J by 6 bases, and 17 bases separated the two germline ends. CDR1 and CDR2 from the germline V gene are LGHNA and YNFKEQ. This CDR3 has 16 amino acids. The CDR3 DNA is TGTGCCAGCAGCCAAGATTTTAGTCCGGAATACGATGGCTACACCTTC. As protein: CASSQDFSPEYDGYTF.

This clone was seen a single time. The rearrangement joins TRBV24-1 to TRBJ1-5, with D hard to call. The V end lost 2 bases, the J end lost 7 bases, and 11 bases lay between the germline ends. This CDR3 contains 14 residues. Germline lookup yields CDR1 KGHDR and CDR2 SFDVKD. CDR3 in DNA: TGTGCCACCAGTGATTCGGGGTTTGGGCAGCCCCAGCATTTT. Translated: CATSDSGFGQPQHF.

The chain has TRBV11-3 and TRBJ2-7, with D unclear. The germline V and J ends were trimmed by 3 bases and 5 bases, with 14 bases remaining between them. The germline V gene encodes CDR1 SGHNT and CDR2 YENEEA. This CDR3 is 14 amino acids long. The CDR3 nucleotides are TGTGCCAGCAGCTTCCCCCTCTCGGGTAACGAGCAGTACTTC. Its translation is CASSFPLSGNEQYF. The whole variable domain, filled in from reference TRBV11-3 and TRBJ2-7, reads EAGVVQSPRYKIIEKKQPVAFWCNPISGHNTLYWYLQNLGQGPELLIRYENEEAVDDSQLPKDRFSAERLKGVDSTLKIQPAELGDSAVYLCASSFPLSGNEQYFGPGTRLTVT.

This chain links TRBV6-4 with TRBJ1-6; tentative D call: TRBD1 (5 bases). V shed 4 bases and J shed 7 bases, with 17 bases lying between them. CDR1 and CDR2 (germline): MRHNA, SNTAGT. This CDR3 has 16 amino acids. CDR3 DNA sequence: TGTGCCAGCAGTGTCTTACAGGTGCCCCTAAATTCACCCCTCCACTTT. Amino acids: CASSVLQVPLNSPLHF.

This clone was counted once. The chain joins TRBV5-1 to TRBJ2-1, with 8 bases lining up with TRBD2. The CDR3 runs 16 residues. The trim removed 4 bases at V and 0 bases at J, leaving 6 bases unmatched. Germline CDR1 and CDR2: SGHRS and YFSETQ. The CDR3 DNA reads as TGCGCCAGCAGCGCGATAGCGGGGTTCTCCTACAATGAGCAGTTCTTC. Amino acids: CASSAIAGFSYNEQFF.

This clone turned up a few times. The chain carries TRBV14 and TRBJ2-3; TRBD1 or TRBD2 may be the D gene (5 bases each). CDR1 SGHDN and CDR2 FVKESK come from the germline V gene. The CDR3 contains 11 residues. The V end lost 3 bases, the J end lost 8 bases, and 6 bases lay between the germline ends. The CDR3 DNA reads as TGTGCCAGCAGCCATGGGACTACGCAGTATTTT. Translated: CASSHGTTQYF.

V and J are TRBV4-1 and TRBJ1-3, with 7 nucleotides matching TRBD1. The germline gives CDR1 MGHRA, CDR2 YSYEKL. The CDR3 has 17 residues. The junction had 9 bases not matched to a gene; V was cut back by 4 bases and J by 0 bases. Here the CDR3 reads CASSRTGQQVSGNTIYF. The CDR3, as DNA: TGCGCCAGCAGCCGAACGGGACAGCAAGTCTCTGGAAACACCATATATTTT.

This chain connects TRBV6-4 to TRBJ2-1; 7 bases align to TRBD2. The CDR3 is 15 residues long. With 3 bases clipped from V and 3 bases from J, the junction kept 5 bases outside the gene matches. CDR1 and CDR2 from the germline V gene are MRHNA and SNTAGT. The CDR3 sequence: CASSESAGNYNEQFF. The CDR3 DNA is TGTGCCAGCAGTGAGTCAGCGGGGAACTACAATGAGCAGTTCTTC.

This chain links TRBV7-2 with TRBJ2-3; 12 positions match TRBD2. The germline V gene has CDR1 SGHTA and CDR2 FQGNSA. V shed 7 bases and J 5 bases; nucleotides not matched to a gene: 7. The length of the CDR3 is 15 residues. CDR3 sequence: CASILAGGLGDTQYF. CDR3 DNA: TGTGCCAGCATTCTAGCGGGAGGGCTCGGAGATACGCAGTATTTT.